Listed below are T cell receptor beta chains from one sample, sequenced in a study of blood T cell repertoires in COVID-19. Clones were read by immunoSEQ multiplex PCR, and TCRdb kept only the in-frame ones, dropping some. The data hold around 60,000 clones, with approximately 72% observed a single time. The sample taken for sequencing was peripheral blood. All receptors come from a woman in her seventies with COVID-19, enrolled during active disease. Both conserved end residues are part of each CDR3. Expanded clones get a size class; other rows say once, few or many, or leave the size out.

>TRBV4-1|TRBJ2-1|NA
CASSHRTGRFF
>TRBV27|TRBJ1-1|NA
CASSSWDRRNTEAFF
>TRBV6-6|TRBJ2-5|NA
CASSYSIGQGDETQYF
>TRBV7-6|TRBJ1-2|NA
CASSLPGQGGYTF
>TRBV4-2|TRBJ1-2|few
CASSQATGGHTLNYGYTF
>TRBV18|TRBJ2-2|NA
CASSPDSSSTGELFF
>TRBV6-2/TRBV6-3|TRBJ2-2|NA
CASSVWTSGDTGELFF
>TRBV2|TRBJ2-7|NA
CATYPRTAPNEQYF
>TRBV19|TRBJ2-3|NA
CATSSGGAHTQYF
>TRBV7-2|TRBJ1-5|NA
CASSLMGSFSNQPQHF
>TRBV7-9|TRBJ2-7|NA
CASSPSDRGGEQYF